Reported below is one TCR beta chain. Its cognate antigen is unknown. These data come from a study of cytomegalovirus exposure and HLA in healthy donors. General study points: Certain sequence variants were highly shared and formed a cluster, and this cluster was likely a sequencing artifact. With DRB1 most and HLA-C fewest, TCR association rates differed between HLA loci in a later analysis. Across all donors, roughly uniform sequencing depth was an assumption of the presence/absence analyses.

Nominally healthy donors provided the samples, though records likely missed some immune exposures. CDR3 length equals 15 residues. V was pared by 4 bases and J by 2 bases, with 5 bases of the junction left unmatched. Germline CDR1 SGHDT, CDR2 YYEEEE. PCR used 60 Vbeta primers and 13 Jbeta primers. TCRdb keeps only in-frame clones here, not all; method: immunoSEQ multiplex PCR. The sample holds around 120,000 clones, around 81% seen once. Sequencing used PBMCs. This receptor was identified in a man in his late teens or twenties in good health and CMV-seronegative. The chain combines TRBV5-6 with TRBJ2-3; TRBD1 agrees at 9 bases. This CDR3 reads CASSIGQGNTDTQYF. In nucleotides, the CDR3 is TGTGCCAGCAGCATCGGACAGGGGAACACAGATACGCAGTATTTT.